This TCR beta chain comes out of a study of identical twins. Study-level findings and limits: For out-of-frame beta sequences, excess twin sharing was weaker.

It was template switching that added a universal primer site, and there were unique molecular identifiers on the cDNA. MiXCR, run by TCRdb on the 5' RACE reads, gives a single entry per CDR3 protein. Of hundreds of thousands of distinct CDR3 sequences in the sample, over 20% were seen once. Comments on this clonotype: The antigen remains undetermined.

The J segment lost 2 bases and the V segment lost 5 bases, leaving 20 bases of the junction unmatched. The CDR3 is 19 residues long. The germline V gene has CDR1 SGHAT and CDR2 FQNNGV. This same sample was also taken into another study, of T cells expressing NK-cell markers.

What was sequenced was PBMCs. This TCR came from a young woman in good health. The chain uses TRBV11-2 and TRBJ2-7; 8 bases are a match to TRBD2. CDR3 sequence reads: CASSPSRAGGLLRPYEQYF. The CDR3 DNA is TGTGCCAGCAGCCCATCTCGGGCGGGAGGCCTGCTACGCCCCTACGAGCAGTACTTC.